This TCR beta chain was retrieved from a study of T cells in Graves' hyperthyroidism and ophthalmopathy. Findings and caveats of the study: Blood samples included most of the expanded thyroid clonotypes exceeding 0.001.

Duration under 3 months, a NOSPECS grade of at least 4, and a Clinical Activity Score of at least 3 characterized the ophthalmopathy patients. Diagnoses were made from clinical symptoms, serum measures (thyroxine and TRAb), thyroid ultrasound and orbital computed tomography. Fresh peripheral blood, 8 to 10 ml, was the source of the PBMCs. Amplification yielded TCR beta CDR3 regions, with RNA transcripts as the source. With the HTBI primer set, the TCR CDR3 went through a first round of RT-PCR. TCRdb ran MiXCR on the multiplex PCR reads and lists one entry per CDR3 protein. The data contain about 250,000 distinct CDR3 sequences, 22% of them singletons. The CDR3 totals 12 residues. V lost 5 bases and J lost 4, with 9 bases in between. Many counts were recorded for this clonotype. The antigen is undetermined.

The rearrangement joins TRBV12-3 or TRBV12-4 to TRBJ2-7; D gene ambiguous. Sequencing was done on a sample of blood. The sequence came from a man between 25 and 39 years old with Graves' ophthalmopathy. The CDR3 region has the DNA TGTGCCAGCAGTCACACGGGTTACGAGCAGTACTTC. Its translation: CASSHTGYEQYF.